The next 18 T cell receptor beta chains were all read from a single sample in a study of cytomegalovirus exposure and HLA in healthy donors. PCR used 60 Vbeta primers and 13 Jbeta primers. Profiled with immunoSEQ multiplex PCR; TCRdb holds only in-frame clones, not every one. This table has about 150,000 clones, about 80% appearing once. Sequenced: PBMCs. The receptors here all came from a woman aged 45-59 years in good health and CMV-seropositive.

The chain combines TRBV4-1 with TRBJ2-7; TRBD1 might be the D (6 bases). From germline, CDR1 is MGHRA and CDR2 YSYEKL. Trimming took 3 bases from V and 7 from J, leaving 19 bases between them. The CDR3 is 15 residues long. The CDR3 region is CASSQNRAPSREQYF. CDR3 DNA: TGCGCCAGCAGCCAGAACAGGGCGCCCTCCCGGGAGCAGTACTTC.

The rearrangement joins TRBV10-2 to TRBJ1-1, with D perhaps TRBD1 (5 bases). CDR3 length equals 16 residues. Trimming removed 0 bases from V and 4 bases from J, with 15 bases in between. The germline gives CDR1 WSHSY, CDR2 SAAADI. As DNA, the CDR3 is TGCGCCAGCAGTGAGTCACTTGGGGCGCTTGGCACTGAAGCTTTCTTT. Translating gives CASSESLGALGTEAFF.

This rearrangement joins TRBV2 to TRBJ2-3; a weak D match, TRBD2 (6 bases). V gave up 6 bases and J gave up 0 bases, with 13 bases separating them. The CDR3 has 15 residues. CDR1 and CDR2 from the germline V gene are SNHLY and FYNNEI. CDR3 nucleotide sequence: TGTGCCAGCAGGACTAGTCCTTCTAGCACAGATACGCAGTATTTT. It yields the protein CASRTSPSSTDTQYF.

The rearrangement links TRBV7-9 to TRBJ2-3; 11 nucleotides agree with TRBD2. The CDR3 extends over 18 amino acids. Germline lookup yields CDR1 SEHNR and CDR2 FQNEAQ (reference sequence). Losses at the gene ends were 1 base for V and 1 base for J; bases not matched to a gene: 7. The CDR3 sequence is CASSLGLAGTPGTDTQYF. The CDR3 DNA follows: TGTGCCAGCAGCTTAGGACTAGCGGGGACGCCTGGCACAGATACGCAGTATTTT.

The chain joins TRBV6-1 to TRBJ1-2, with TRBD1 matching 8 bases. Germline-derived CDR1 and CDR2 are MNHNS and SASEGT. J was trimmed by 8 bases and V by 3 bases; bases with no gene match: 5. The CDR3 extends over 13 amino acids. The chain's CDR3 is CASSDLYRGGYTF. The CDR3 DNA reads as TGTGCCAGCAGTGACCTCTACAGGGGGGGCTACACCTTC.

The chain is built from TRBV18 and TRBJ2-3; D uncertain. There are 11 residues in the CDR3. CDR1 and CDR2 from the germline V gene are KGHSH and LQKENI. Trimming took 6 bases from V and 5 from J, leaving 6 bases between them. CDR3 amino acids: CASSEQDTQYF. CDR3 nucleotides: TGTGCCAGCTCCGAACAAGATACGCAGTATTTT.

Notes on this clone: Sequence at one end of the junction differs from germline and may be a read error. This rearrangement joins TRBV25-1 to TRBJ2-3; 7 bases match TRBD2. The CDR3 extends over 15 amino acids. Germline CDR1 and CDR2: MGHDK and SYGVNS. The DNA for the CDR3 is TGTGCCAGCAGAATAAGCGGGGCCTTCACAGATGCGCAGTATTTT. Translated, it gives CASRISGAFTDAQYF.

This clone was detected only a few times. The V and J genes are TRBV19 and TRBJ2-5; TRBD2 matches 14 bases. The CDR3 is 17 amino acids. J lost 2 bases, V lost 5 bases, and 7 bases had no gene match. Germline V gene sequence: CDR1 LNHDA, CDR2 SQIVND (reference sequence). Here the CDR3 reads CASSVGLAGAEQETQYF. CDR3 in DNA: TGTGCCAGTAGTGTGGGACTAGCGGGGGCGGAGCAAGAGACCCAGTACTTC.

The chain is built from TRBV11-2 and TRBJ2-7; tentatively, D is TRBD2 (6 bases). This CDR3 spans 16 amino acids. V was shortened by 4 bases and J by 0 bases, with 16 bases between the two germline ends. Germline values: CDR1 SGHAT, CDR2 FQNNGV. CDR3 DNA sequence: TGTGCCAGCAGCTGGGGGACCTGGCGGGACTCCTACGAGCAGTACTTC. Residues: CASSWGTWRDSYEQYF.

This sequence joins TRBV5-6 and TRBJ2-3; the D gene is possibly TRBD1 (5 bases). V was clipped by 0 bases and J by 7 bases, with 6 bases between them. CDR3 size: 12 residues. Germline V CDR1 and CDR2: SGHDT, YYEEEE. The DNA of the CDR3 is TGTGCCAGCAGCTTGGAGGGGAATACGCAGTATTTT. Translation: CASSLEGNTQYF.

This CDR3 reads CASSSGDRNYGYTF. Written as DNA, the CDR3 is TGTGCCAGCAGTTCTGGGGACAGGAACTATGGCTACACCTTC. The chain recombines TRBV6-1 with TRBJ1-2, with TRBD1 matching over 8 bases. The CDR3 totals 14 residues. J gave up 2 bases and V 5 bases, and 4 bases lay outside the gene matches. Germline V gene data show CDR1 as MNHNS and CDR2 as SASEGT.

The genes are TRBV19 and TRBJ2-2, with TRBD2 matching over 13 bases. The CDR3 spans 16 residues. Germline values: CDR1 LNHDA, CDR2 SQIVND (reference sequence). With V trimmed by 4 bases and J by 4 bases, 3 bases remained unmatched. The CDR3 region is CASSTLAGGPTGELFF. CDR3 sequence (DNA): TGTGCCAGTAGTACACTAGCGGGGGGGCCCACCGGGGAGCTGTTTTTT.

The CDR3 is CASSPAFTGGATGELFF. CDR3 DNA sequence: TGTGCCAGCAGCCCTGCGTTCACAGGGGGCGCAACCGGGGAGCTGTTTTTT. The chain is built from TRBV4-2 and TRBJ2-2; 9 bases agree with TRBD1. Germline CDR1 and CDR2: LGHNA and YNFKEQ. V was clipped by 4 bases and J by 5 bases; unmatched bases: 11. The CDR3 is 17 amino acids.

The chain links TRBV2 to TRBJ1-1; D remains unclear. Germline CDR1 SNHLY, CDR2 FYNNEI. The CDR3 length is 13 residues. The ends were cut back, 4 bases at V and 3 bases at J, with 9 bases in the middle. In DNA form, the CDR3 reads TGTGCCAGCAGTGTCGGGTTCGACACTGAAGCTTTCTTT. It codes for CASSVGFDTEAFF.

Here the CDR3 reads CASRSNYGYTF. The CDR3 nucleotides read TGTGCCAGCAGATCAAACTATGGCTACACCTTC. The gene calls are TRBV6-6 and TRBJ1-2; no clear D gene. The germline CDR1 and CDR2 sequences are MNHNY and SVGAGI (reference sequence). Deletions cut 6 bases from V and 2 bases from J, with 4 bases between. The CDR3 is 11 amino acids.

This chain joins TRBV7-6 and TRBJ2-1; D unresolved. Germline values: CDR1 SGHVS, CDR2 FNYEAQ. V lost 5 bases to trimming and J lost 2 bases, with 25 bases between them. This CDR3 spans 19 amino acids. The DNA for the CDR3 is TGTGCCAGCAGCCTCATTTCCGAGAACCAGGTGGAACCCTACAATGAGCAGTTCTTC. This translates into CASSLISENQVEPYNEQFF. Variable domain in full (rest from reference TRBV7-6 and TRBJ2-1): GAGVSQSPRYKVTKRGQDVALRCDPISGHVSLYWYRQALGQGPEFLTYFNYEAQQDKSGLPNDRFSAERPEGSISTLTIQRTEQRDSAMYRCASSLISENQVEPYNEQFFGPGTRLTVL.

The chain's CDR3 is CAWSVGVDQPQHF. In DNA, the CDR3 is TGTGCCTGGAGTGTTGGTGTAGATCAGCCCCAGCATTTT. The V and J genes are TRBV30 and TRBJ1-5; D remains ambiguous. The CDR3 contains 13 residues. Deletions cut 0 bases from V and 5 bases from J, with 8 bases between. Looked up from germline, CDR1 is GTSNPN and CDR2 is SVGIG (reference sequence). The full variable domain, rest sourced from reference TRBV30 and TRBJ1-5, is SQTIHQWPATLVQPVGSPLSLECTVEGTSNPNLYWYRQAAGRGLQLLFYSVGIGQISSEVPQNLSASRPQDRQFILSSKKLLLSDSGFYLCAWSVGVDQPQHFGDGTRLSIL.

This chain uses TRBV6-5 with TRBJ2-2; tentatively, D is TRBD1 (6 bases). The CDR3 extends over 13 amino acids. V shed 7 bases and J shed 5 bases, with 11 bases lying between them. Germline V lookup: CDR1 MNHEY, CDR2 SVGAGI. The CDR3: CASTGEMTGELFF. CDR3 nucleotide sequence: TGTGCCAGCACAGGGGAGATGACCGGGGAGCTGTTTTTT.